This T cell receptor beta chain was sequenced during a study of cytomegalovirus exposure and HLA in healthy donors. Vbeta (60) and Jbeta (13) primers were used in the PCR. Assay: immunoSEQ multiplex PCR; the TCRdb copy retains only in-frame clones and omits some. This sample carries about 180,000 clones, 82% of them seen once, and the ten largest clones take 1.5%. This CDR3 is built from 16 residues. V was cut by 1 base and J by 2 bases, with 12 bases left in between. Germline CDR1 LNHNV, CDR2 YYDKDF (reference sequence). This chain connects TRBV15 to TRBJ1-5; no reliable D call. Sequencing was done on a sample of PBMCs. The receptor was derived from a middle-aged man in good health and CMV-seronegative. The CDR3 loop is CATSRGEMRGNQPQHF. CDR3 nucleotides: TGTGCCACCAGCAGAGGGGAGATGAGGGGCAATCAGCCCCAGCATTTT.